One and the same sample provided the 8 T cell receptor beta chains below, sequenced in a study of cytomegalovirus exposure and HLA in healthy donors. The study ran its PCR with 60 Vbeta and 13 Jbeta primers. Generated by immunoSEQ multiplex PCR, the TCRdb table keeps only in-frame clones and is missing some. The sample shows around 78,000 clones, roughly 64% of them seen only once. Source material: PBMCs. These receptors all stem from a man aged 30 to 39 in good health and CMV-seropositive.

The chain joins TRBV7-8 to TRBJ2-1; 8 bases are shared with TRBD2. V was pared by 5 bases and J by 9 bases, with 12 bases of the junction left unmatched. The CDR3 sequence is 15 residues long. Germline V gene data show CDR1 as SGHVS and CDR2 as FQNEAQ. As DNA, the CDR3 is TGTGCCAGCAGCCTTTCTGCGGGGGGTCAGGGTGAGCAGTTCTTC. Translating it yields CASSLSAGGQGEQFF.

CDR3: CASSADWGVARTQYF. CDR3 coding DNA: TGTGCCAGCAGTGCGGACTGGGGGGTAGCTAGAACGCAGTATTTT. This chain links TRBV2 with TRBJ2-3; maybe TRBD2 (6 bases). Germline CDR1 and CDR2: SNHLY and FYNNEI. The CDR3 spans 15 residues. V was cut by 4 bases and J by 9 bases, with 20 bases left in between.

A word on this clone: One end of the junction varies from germline; a read error may be responsible. CDR3 in amino acids: CASSIGTGGLGNQPQHF. The CDR3, as DNA: TGTGCCAGCAGCATAGGGACAGGGGGCTTGGGGAATCAGCCCCAGCATTTT. The V gene is TRBV13, the J gene TRBJ1-5; TRBD1 matches at 12 bases. Germline loops: CDR1 PRHDT, CDR2 FYEKMQ (reference sequence). The CDR3 covers 17 residues.

In this sample, this clone turned up a few times. The chain combines TRBV19 with TRBJ2-7, with 8 bases fitting TRBD2. The germline CDR1 and CDR2 sequences are LNHDA and SQIVND (reference sequence). The CDR3 is made up of 15 amino acids. With V trimmed by 3 bases and J by 5 bases, 9 bases remained unmatched. The CDR3 sequence: CASSISSGQHHEQYF. The CDR3 DNA reads TGTGCCAGTAGTATCTCTAGCGGGCAGCACCACGAGCAGTACTTC.

The chain combines TRBV20-1 with TRBJ2-1; TRBD1 is a possible D gene (6 bases). CDR1 and CDR2 from the germline V gene are DFQATT and SNEGSKA (reference sequence). This CDR3 is 8 amino acids long. This chain's CDR3 is CGGDEQFF. The CDR3 DNA reads TGCGGGGGCGATGAGCAGTTCTTC.

V is TRBV2 and J is TRBJ2-7, with TRBD1 matching 9 bases. The CDR3 is 15 amino acids. The ends lost 6 bases at V and 3 bases at J; junction bases unmatched: 9. Germline CDR1 is SNHLY and CDR2 is FYNNEI. The CDR3 region is CASRRSGTGFYEQYF. CDR3 coding DNA: TGTGCCAGCAGAAGATCCGGGACAGGGTTCTACGAGCAGTACTTC.

The rearrangement joins TRBV19 to TRBJ2-7; D is unclear. V was clipped by 4 bases and J by 2 bases, with 18 bases between them. This CDR3 comprises 16 residues. The germline CDR1 and CDR2 sequences are LNHDA and SQIVND (reference sequence). The CDR3 bases are TGTGCCAGTAGTAACACACCCTCCTCAACCACCTACGAGCAGTACTTC. Residues: CASSNTPSSTTYEQYF.

The rearrangement uses TRBV5-6 and TRBJ2-1, with D perhaps TRBD2 (6 bases). V lost 4 bases, J lost 9 bases, and 14 bases lay in between. Germline assignment: CDR1 SGHDT and CDR2 YYEEEE. The CDR3 contains 13 residues. The CDR3 protein is CASSPKVGGEQFF. The CDR3 DNA reads TGTGCCAGCAGCCCCAAGGTCGGGGGTGAGCAGTTCTTC. The full variable domain, rest sourced from reference TRBV5-6 and TRBJ2-1, is DAGVTQSPTHLIKTRGQQVTLRCSPKSGHDTVSWYQQALGQGPQFIFQYYEEEERQRGNFPDRFSGHQFPNYSSELNVNALLLGDSALYLCASSPKVGGEQFFGPGTRLTVL.